Given below is one T cell receptor beta chain in context. Its antigen is not identified. The sample comes from a study of shared clonotypes between healthy human individuals. Study details: Used for every donor were three CD4 naive, three CD4 memory, two CD8 naive and one CD8 memory plate. The study's findings and limits: Even with large depth, rarefaction showed that sorted-subset sequencing was incomplete. Of the naive CD4 clonotypes, around 5.2% were shared across a handful of donors.

Sequenced by immunoSEQ multiplex PCR; TCRdb stores in-frame clones only, minus some. The repertoire holds about 340,000 clones, roughly 80% seen once, with less than 11% in the top ten. Germline V gene lookup returns CDR1 SGHTA and CDR2 FQGNSA. The CDR3 is made up of 18 amino acids. V lost 4 bases, J lost 2 bases, and 12 bases stayed unmatched. The chain joins TRBV7-2 to TRBJ2-3, with TRBD2 identical over 10 bases. The receptor was derived from a man between 25 and 39 years old in good health. Sequenced: memory CD4+ T cells sorted from blood. The subset: CD45RA-negative fraction. CDR3 residues: CASSSSGSVVWTTDTQYF. The CDR3, as DNA: TGTGCCAGCAGCTCTAGCGGGAGCGTAGTTTGGACCACAGATACGCAGTATTTT.